The clone carrying this T cell receptor (beta chain) was recorded many times. No antigen is known for it. This record comes from a study of early T cells in non-severe SARS-CoV-2 infection. Study summary: It was bulk RNA from unsorted whole blood that was sequenced, and the chains were unpaired.

The CDR3 is 13 residues long. V lost 8 bases and J 3 bases, leaving 11 bases between the germline ends. From germline, CDR1 is MNHNY and CDR2 SVGAGI (reference sequence). Study results and caveats: VDJdb matches were skewed toward anti-spike CD8 T cell responses.

The TCR library protocol attached unique molecular identifiers to the individual cDNA molecules. From the 5' RACE reads, TCRdb called clonotypes with MiXCR, one entry per CDR3 protein. The profile shows roughly 80,000 distinct CDR3 sequences, 15% of them singletons. This clonotype originated in an adult who was a healthcare worker with PCR-confirmed SARS-CoV-2 infection or an uninfected control (not recorded which). The chain has TRBV6-6 and TRBJ1-5; D gene ambiguous. Sequencing was performed on whole blood. The CDR3, as DNA: TGTGCCAGCCTCCGACACCTCAATCAGCCCCAGCATTTT. It encodes CASLRHLNQPQHF.